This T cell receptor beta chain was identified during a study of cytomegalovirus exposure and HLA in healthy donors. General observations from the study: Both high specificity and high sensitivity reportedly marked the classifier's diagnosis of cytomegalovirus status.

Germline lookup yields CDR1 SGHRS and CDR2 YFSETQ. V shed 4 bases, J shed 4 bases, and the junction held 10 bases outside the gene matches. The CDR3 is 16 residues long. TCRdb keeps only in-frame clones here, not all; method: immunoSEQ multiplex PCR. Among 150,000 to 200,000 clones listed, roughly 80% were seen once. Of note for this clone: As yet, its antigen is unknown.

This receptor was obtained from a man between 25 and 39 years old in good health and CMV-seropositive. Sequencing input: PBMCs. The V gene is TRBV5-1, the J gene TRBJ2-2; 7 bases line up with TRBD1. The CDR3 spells CASSPRQGPTTGELFF. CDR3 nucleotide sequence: TGCGCCAGCAGCCCCCGACAGGGCCCCACCACCGGGGAGCTGTTTTTT.